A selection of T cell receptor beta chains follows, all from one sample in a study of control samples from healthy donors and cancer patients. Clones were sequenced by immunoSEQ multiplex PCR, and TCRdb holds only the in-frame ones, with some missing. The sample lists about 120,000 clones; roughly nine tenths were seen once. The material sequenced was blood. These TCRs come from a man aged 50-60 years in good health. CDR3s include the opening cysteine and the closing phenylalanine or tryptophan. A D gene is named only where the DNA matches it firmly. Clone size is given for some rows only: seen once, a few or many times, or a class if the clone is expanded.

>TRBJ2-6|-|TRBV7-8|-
TGTGCCAGCAGCTTAGTGTCCGGGGCCAACGTCCTGACTTTC
CASSLVSGANVLTF
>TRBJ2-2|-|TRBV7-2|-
TGTGCCAGCAGCTTTCTAGTGAACACCGGGGAGCTGTTTTTT
CASSFLVNTGELFF
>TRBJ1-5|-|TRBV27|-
TGTGCCAGCCGCACGGCCGGGGTTTCTGTTCAGCCCCAGCATTTT
CASRTAGVSVQPQHF
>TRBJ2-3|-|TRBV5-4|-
TGTGCCAGCAGCTTGGTACAGAGCACAGATACGCAGTATTTT
CASSLVQSTDTQYF
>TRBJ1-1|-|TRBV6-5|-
TGTGCCAGCAGGCCGGACTATCAAAACACTGAAGCTTTCTTT
CASRPDYQNTEAFF
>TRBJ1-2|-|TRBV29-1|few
TGCAGCGTCGTAGCGCATCCCTATGGCTACACCTTC
CSVVAHPYGYTF
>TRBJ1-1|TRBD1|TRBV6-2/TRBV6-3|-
TGTGCCAGCACCCCCGCCGGGACAGCGACTGAAGCTTTCTTT
CASTPAGTATEAFF
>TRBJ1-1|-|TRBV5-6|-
TGTGCCAGCAGCTCACAGGGAGGGGGCACTGAAGCTTTCTTT
CASSSQGGGTEAFF
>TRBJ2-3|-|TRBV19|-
TGTGCCAGTAGTATGGCAGGGGGCACAGATACGCAGTATTTT
CASSMAGGTDTQYF
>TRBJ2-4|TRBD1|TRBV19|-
TGTGCCAGTAGTACGACAGGGGGCAAAAACATTCAGTACTTC
CASSTTGGKNIQYF
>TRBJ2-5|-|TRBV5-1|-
TGCGCCAGCAGCCCGGACAGTTCCGAGACCCAGTACTTC
CASSPDSSETQYF
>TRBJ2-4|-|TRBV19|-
TGTGCCAGTAGTATCGGGGGCTCGGCGTCGAACATTCAGTACTTC
CASSIGGSASNIQYF
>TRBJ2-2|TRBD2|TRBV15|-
TGTGCCACCAGCAGAGATCGGGTCGGGGGGGCCCGGGAGCTGTTTTTT
CATSRDRVGGARELFF
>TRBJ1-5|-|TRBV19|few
TGTGCCAGTACCCAGGGGAATCAGCCCCAGCATTTT
CASTQGNQPQHF
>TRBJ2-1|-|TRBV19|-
TGTGCCAGTAGCACCGATGGGGGGCCCTTTAACAATGAGCAGTTCTTC
CASSTDGGPFNNEQFF
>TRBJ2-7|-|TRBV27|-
TGTGCCAGCAGCTACGGACAGTCTTATCTGTACTTC
CASSYGQSYLYF
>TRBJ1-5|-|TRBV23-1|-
TGCGCCAGCAGTCAATCGCAAAAGGGGGACAATCAGCCCCAGCATTTT
CASSQSQKGDNQPQHF
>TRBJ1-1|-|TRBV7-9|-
TGTGCCAGCAGCTTAGCTCCTTCCGGGAAAATCTTT
CASSLAPSGKIF
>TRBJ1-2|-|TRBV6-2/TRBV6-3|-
TGTGCCAGCAGTTACGGCCCCCGGGGTACCGGCTATGGCTACACCTTC
CASSYGPRGTGYGYTF
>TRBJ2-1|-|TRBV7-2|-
TGTGCCAGCAGCCTACAGATGACAGTTGAGCAGTTCTTC
CASSLQMTVEQFF
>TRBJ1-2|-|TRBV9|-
TGTGCCAGCAGCGTAGGGTACAGTTCCTATGGCTACACCTTC
CASSVGYSSYGYTF
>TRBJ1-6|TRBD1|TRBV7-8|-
TGTGCCAGCAGCTTGAAGGGACAGGGTTGTTCACCCCTCCACTTT
CASSLKGQGCSPLHF
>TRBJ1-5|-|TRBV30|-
TGTGCCTGGAGTGGGGGGGGCAATCAGCCCCAGCATTTT
CAWSGGGNQPQHF
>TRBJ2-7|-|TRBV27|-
TGTGCCAGCAGTTTATCCCCAGGCGACTCCTACGAGCAGTACTTC
CASSLSPGDSYEQYF
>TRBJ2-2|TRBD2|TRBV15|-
TGTGCCACCAGCAAAGGACTAGCTATGACCGGGGAGCTGTTTTTT
CATSKGLAMTGELFF
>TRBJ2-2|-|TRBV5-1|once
TGCGCCAGCAGCTTGGAAGGCGGGGCTTTCACCGGGGAGCTGTTTTTT
CASSLEGGAFTGELFF
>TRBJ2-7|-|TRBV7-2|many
TGTGCCAGCAGCTTATCGGACAGAGAAGACACCTACGAGCAGTACTTC
CASSLSDREDTYEQYF
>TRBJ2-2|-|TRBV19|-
TGTGCCAGTAGTCTCCACAAGGCGTCAACCGGGGAGCTGTTTTTT
CASSLHKASTGELFF
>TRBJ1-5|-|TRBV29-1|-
TGCAGCGTTGGCGGGTTCAATCAGCCCCAGCATTTT
CSVGGFNQPQHF
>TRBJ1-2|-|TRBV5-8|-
TGTGCCAGCAGCCGCCGGAACGCAGGGGCCAACTATGGCTACACCTTC
CASSRRNAGANYGYTF
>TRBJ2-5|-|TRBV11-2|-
TGTGCCAGCAGCTTAGATAGGACGGCTCAAGAGACCCAGTACTTC
CASSLDRTAQETQYF
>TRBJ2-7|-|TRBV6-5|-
TGTGCCAGCAGTTACGGGTGGGGTTACGAGCAGTACTTC
CASSYGWGYEQYF
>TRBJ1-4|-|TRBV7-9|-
TGTGCCAGCAGCTTAGAGTTTGGGGGGGTTGACGAAAAACTGTTTTTT
CASSLEFGGVDEKLFF
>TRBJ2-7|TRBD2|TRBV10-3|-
TGTGCCATCTCTAGCGGGGGGGAGACCTACGAGCAGTACTTC
CAISSGGETYEQYF
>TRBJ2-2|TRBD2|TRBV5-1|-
TGCGCCAGCAGCTTATCGACTAGCCGGGGGTCGACCGGGGAGCTGTTTTTT
CASSLSTSRGSTGELFF
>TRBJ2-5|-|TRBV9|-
TGTGCCAGCAGCCCCGTAGGCAGTTTTCAAGAGACCCAGTACTTC
CASSPVGSFQETQYF
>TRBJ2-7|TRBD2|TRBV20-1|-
TGCAGTGCTAGTCTGACTAGCGGGGTATACGAGCAGTACTTC
CSASLTSGVYEQYF
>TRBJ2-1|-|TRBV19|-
TGTGCCAGTAGTATGGGAGCGACTGCATACAATGAGCAGTTCTTC
CASSMGATAYNEQFF
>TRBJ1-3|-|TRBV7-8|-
TGTGCCAGCAGCTTAGGCACAGTCTCTGGAAACACCATATATTTT
CASSLGTVSGNTIYF
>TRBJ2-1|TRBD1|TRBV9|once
TGTGCCAGCTGTCAGGGGGATCACGTCGGCTACAATGAGCAGTTCTTC
CASCQGDHVGYNEQFF
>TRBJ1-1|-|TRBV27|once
TGTGCCAGCAGTTTTGGGGGAGTAGCAGAAGCTTTCTTT
CASSFGGVAEAFF
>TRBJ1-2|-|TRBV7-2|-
TGTGCCAGCAGCTTAGTTCCGGGGGCGCCTGGCTACACCTTC
CASSLVPGAPGYTF
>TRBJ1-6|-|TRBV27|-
TGTGCCAGCAGTTTAAGTCGGGGGAATTCACCCCTCCACTTT
CASSLSRGNSPLHF
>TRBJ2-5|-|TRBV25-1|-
TGTGCCAGCAGTGAAGGGGACCCTGACCAGGAGACCCAGTACTTC
CASSEGDPDQETQYF